This T cell receptor (beta chain) was observed in a study of T cells after yellow fever vaccination. The count of this clonotype is one. A junction boundary mismatches the germline segment, possibly from a read error. This CDR3 contains 15 residues. In germline, CDR1 is WNHNN, CDR2 SYGVQD (reference sequence). TCRdb fed the 5' RACE reads into MiXCR, producing one record per CDR3 protein. This table has 200,000 to 250,000 distinct CDR3 sequences, about 7.1% appearing once. The TCR originated in a man aged 25-40 years who received the YFV17D yellow fever vaccine. Sequences were derived from CD4+ T cells sorted from PBMCs, sampled 15 days after the yellow fever booster vaccination. This sequence joins TRBV10-1 and TRBJ2-1; weak D call: TRBD1 (5 bases). CDR3 loop: CASSEPDAGKNERFF. The CDR3 nucleotides read TGCGCCAGCAGTGAGCCCGACGCAGGGAAGAATGAGCGGTTCTTC.